A single sample gave rise to the 19 T cell receptor beta chains below, sequenced in a study of cytomegalovirus exposure and HLA in healthy donors (dated by TCRdb to about 2017). Libraries were prepared through the immunoSEQ multiplex PCR assay. For the multiplex PCR, a mixture combining 60 forward primers for TCR Vbeta segments and 13 reverse primers for TCR Jbeta segments was used. Not all clones reach the TCRdb copy of this immuneACCESS table, which keeps in-frame sequences only. Checked studies attribute under half of the gap to unresolved V genes and leave the rest unexplained. In all, the sample holds 95,000 to 150,000 clones, and approximately 66% of those were seen once. About 8.3% of the sample belongs to the ten largest clones. Sequencing was carried out using PBMCs. All receptors derive from a woman aged 40-49 years in good health and CMV-seropositive.

The chain employs TRBV7-9 and TRBJ2-2; TRBD1 aligns across 7 bases. The V gene end was trimmed by 5 bases and the J gene end by 2 bases; junction bases not matched to a gene: 2. The CDR3 totals 14 residues. Per the germline V gene, CDR1 is SEHNR and CDR2 is FQNEAQ (reference sequence). CDR3 loop: CASSRQGNTGELFF. The CDR3 DNA reads as TGTGCCAGCAGCCGACAGGGAAACACCGGGGAGCTGTTTTTT. Supplemented by reference TRBV7-9 and TRBJ2-2, the full variable domain reads DTGVSQNPRHKITKRGQNVTFRCDPISEHNRLYWYRQTLGQGPEFLTYFQNEAQLEKSRLLSDRFSAERPKGSFSTLEIQRTEQGDSAMYLCASSRQGNTGELFFGEGSRLTVL.

The rearrangement links TRBV28 to TRBJ1-1; tentative D call: TRBD1 (5 bases). Trimming took 2 bases from V and 1 from J, leaving 11 bases between them. Germline CDR1 and CDR2: MDHEN and SYDVKM. The CDR3 covers 15 residues. CDR3 amino acids: CASSLGGARNTEAFF. The CDR3 DNA is TGTGCCAGCAGTTTAGGAGGGGCAAGGAACACTGAAGCTTTCTTT. Full variable domain (outside the CDR3, taken from reference TRBV28 and TRBJ1-1): DVKVTQSSRYLVKRTGEKVFLECVQDMDHENMFWYRQDPGLGLRLIYFSYDVKMKEKGDIPEGYSVSREKKERFSLILESASTNQTSMYLCASSLGGARNTEAFFGQGTRLTVV.

The chain joins TRBV6-4 to TRBJ2-2; D remains ambiguous. The germline V and J ends were trimmed by 3 bases and 3 bases, with 5 bases remaining between them. The germline CDR1 and CDR2 sequences are MRHNA and SNTAGT. This CDR3 comprises 13 residues. The CDR3, as DNA: TGTGCCAGCAGTGAAGCTGACACCGGGGAGCTGTTTTTT. Amino acids: CASSEADTGELFF.

The genes are TRBV5-1 and TRBJ2-2; 9 nucleotides line up with TRBD1. Germline values: CDR1 SGHRS, CDR2 YFSETQ. The CDR3 length is 16 residues. V dropped 7 bases and J dropped 1; count of bases not matched to a gene: 8. CDR3 in amino acids: CASGQLGQGNTGELFF. DNA of the CDR3: TGCGCCAGCGGCCAGTTGGGACAGGGGAACACCGGGGAGCTGTTTTTT.

This chain links TRBV6-4 with TRBJ2-3; tentative D call: TRBD2 (6 bases). This CDR3 contains 15 residues. Germline V lookup: CDR1 MRHNA, CDR2 SNTAGT. Trimming took off 0 bases at V and 5 bases at J, with 12 bases between the two ends. CDR3 nucleotides: TGTGCCAGCAGTGACTCGAGTGGAGGGAAAGATACGCAGTATTTT. Amino acids: CASSDSSGGKDTQYF.

There are a few counts of this clone. The genes are TRBV5-3 and TRBJ1-4; 8 nucleotides line up with TRBD1. TRBV5-3 is annotated as an ORF whose role is uncertain. With 5 bases clipped from V and 9 bases from J, the junction kept 9 bases outside the gene matches. The CDR3 spans 14 residues. The DNA for the CDR3 is TGTGCCAGAAGACCCGGGACAGGAGCCCAAAAACTGTTTTTT. It translates to CARRPGTGAQKLFF.

This clone was seen a few times. The CDR3 DNA is TGCGCCAGCAGCGCACGGACAGGGTGGGATGAGCAGTTCTTC. Protein: CASSARTGWDEQFF. The chain combines TRBV5-1 with TRBJ2-1, with 8 bases aligning to TRBD1. V lost 4 bases to trimming and J lost 8 bases; unmatched junction nucleotides: 8. Germline CDR1 reads SGHRS; CDR2 reads YFSETQ. The CDR3 is made up of 14 amino acids.

This clone has more than one count but fewer than ten. The chain couples TRBV5-1 to TRBJ2-2; the D gene is possibly TRBD1 (5 bases). In germline, CDR1 is SGHRS, CDR2 YFSETQ. The ends were cut back, 6 bases at V and 1 base at J, with 13 bases in the middle. CDR3 length: 15 residues. The CDR3 spells CASIPDTKNTGELFF. The CDR3 DNA reads as TGCGCCAGCATCCCGGACACTAAGAACACCGGGGAGCTGTTTTTT.

The chain links TRBV5-1 to TRBJ2-7; D perhaps matches TRBD2 (6 bases). The CDR3 extends over 14 amino acids. V lost 4 bases to trimming and J lost 2 bases, with 13 bases between them. Germline V gene lookup returns CDR1 SGHRS and CDR2 YFSETQ. CDR3 region: CASSPGVSPYEQYF. DNA for the CDR3: TGCGCCAGCAGCCCGGGGGTATCCCCCTACGAGCAGTACTTC.

Concerning this clone: The sample holds other DNA sequences that translate to the same CDR3. The V and J genes are TRBV7-6 and TRBJ2-1, with a weak D call TRBD1 (6 bases). V gave up 5 bases and J gave up 1 base, with 6 bases separating them. Per the germline V gene, CDR1 is SGHVS and CDR2 is FNYEAQ. The CDR3 has 13 amino acids. The CDR3 sequence: CASSQGSYNEQFF. CDR3 DNA: TGTGCCAGCAGCCAGGGGTCCTACAATGAGCAGTTCTTC.

This CDR3 reads CAWTGDCGYTF. The CDR3 DNA reads as TGTGCCTGGACGGGGGATTGCGGCTACACCTTC. This chain uses TRBV30 with TRBJ1-2, with D possibly TRBD1 on 5 matching bases. Trimming cost V 4 bases and J 8 bases, with 11 bases left between them. This CDR3 region has 11 residues. Looked up from germline, CDR1 is GTSNPN and CDR2 is SVGIG (reference sequence).

This clone came up a few times. The rearrangement joins TRBV5-6 to TRBJ2-7; 11 nucleotides align to TRBD1. The ends lost 3 bases at V and 6 bases at J; junction bases unmatched: 5. This CDR3 spans 14 amino acids. Germline CDR1 SGHDT, CDR2 YYEEEE. The CDR3 region has the DNA TGTGCCAGCAGCTCGCCGGGACAGGGGGGCGAGCAGTACTTC. This sequence encodes CASSSPGQGGEQYF.

This clone appeared once. The J gene is TRBJ2-7, the V gene TRBV2; D is possibly TRBD1 (6 bases). The germline CDR1 and CDR2 sequences are SNHLY and FYNNEI. Trimming cost V 3 bases and J 0 bases, with 9 bases left between them. The CDR3 consists of 14 residues. CDR3 DNA: TGTGCCAGCAGTGAGGGGGACAACTCCTACGAGCAGTACTTC. Protein sequence: CASSEGDNSYEQYF.

This clone was seen once. The CDR3 nucleotides read TGTGCCAGCAGCGGCGGGACAGGGGGTGTGGAGACCCAGTACTTC. Translated: CASSGGTGGVETQYF. The chain is built from TRBV9 and TRBJ2-5; TRBD1 agrees at 11 bases. With V trimmed by 3 bases and J by 5 bases, 6 bases remained unmatched. Per germline, CDR1 SGDLS and CDR2 YYNGEE. This CDR3 is built from 15 residues.

The table lists this clone with a few counts. The rearrangement links TRBV10-3 to TRBJ2-2, with D unclear. The CDR3 consists of 12 residues. The V end lost 6 bases, the J end lost 2 bases, and 4 bases lay between the germline ends. Germline V gene lookup returns CDR1 ENHRY and CDR2 SYGVKD. This chain's CDR3 is CAISRNTGELFF. The DNA for the CDR3 is TGTGCCATCAGCAGAAACACCGGGGAGCTGTTTTTT.

The chain couples TRBV28 to TRBJ1-1; D possibly corresponds to TRBD1 (6 bases). The CDR3 runs to 12 residues. Deletions cut 5 bases from V and 7 bases from J, with 11 bases between. Germline V lookup: CDR1 MDHEN, CDR2 SYDVKM. Written as DNA, the CDR3 is TGTGCCAGCAGTACTCAGACAGGTGAAGCTTTCTTT. Translation gives CASSTQTGEAFF.

The chain combines TRBV28 with TRBJ1-1, with 10 bases fitting TRBD1. Unmatched junction bases numbered 7, after V lost 1 base and J lost 2 bases. Germline values: CDR1 MDHEN, CDR2 SYDVKM. The CDR3 consists of 17 residues. The CDR3 nucleotides are TGTGCCAGCAGTTTATCGATCCGGGACAGGGGAAACACTGAAGCTTTCTTT. Translation: CASSLSIRDRGNTEAFF.

The gene calls are TRBV5-1 and TRBJ2-7, with 11 bases matching TRBD1. J was trimmed by 5 bases and V by 4 bases; bases with no gene match: 8. This CDR3 contains 15 residues. Germline assignment: CDR1 SGHRS and CDR2 YFSETQ. The CDR3 nucleotides are TGCGCCAGCAGCCCGGACGGGACAGGGGGGAACGAGCAGTACTTC. Translation: CASSPDGTGGNEQYF. Based on the CDR3 plus reference TRBV5-1 and TRBJ2-7, the full variable domain is KAGVTQTPRYLIKTRGQQVTLSCSPISGHRSVSWYQQTPGQGLQFLFEYFSETQRNKGNFPGRFSGRQFSNSRSEMNVSTLELGDSALYLCASSPDGTGGNEQYFGPGTRLTVT.

The J gene is TRBJ2-3, the V gene TRBV2, with D uncertain. Germline lookup yields CDR1 SNHLY and CDR2 FYNNEI. Trimming stripped 3 bases from V and 4 bases from J, with 11 bases between. This CDR3 is 14 amino acids long. The CDR3 DNA reads as TGTGCCAGCAGTGATCGGCTAGGCCCAGATACGCAGTATTTT. This encodes CASSDRLGPDTQYF.